This T cell receptor beta chain was recorded in a study of beta chain features in type 1 diabetes. Turning to the study itself: Cell yields, gender and age were similar in healthy donors and patients.

This clone occurred a few times. Its antigen remains unidentified. General observations from the study: With patients and controls alike, PCR might favor shorter templates to an equal degree.

Expressed TCRB transcripts were sequenced, since all the RNA that had been isolated was reverse transcribed. Survey-depth immunoSEQ sequencing was used for stem cell-like memory T cells. Method: immunoSEQ multiplex PCR; TCRdb's copy keeps in-frame clones and lacks some. Of approximately 110,000 clones in the sample, 30% to 40% were seen once. The ends were cut back, 4 bases at V and 6 bases at J, with 15 bases in the middle. This CDR3 is built from 13 residues. CDR1 is SQVTM, CDR2 ANQGSEA, per germline. The source of this sequence is a woman between 18 and 29 years old in good health. Material: stem cell memory CD4+ T cells from blood. The chain carries TRBV29-1 and TRBJ1-1; D gene uncertain. CDR3 region: CSVAFRSSSEAFF. DNA for the CDR3: TGCAGCGTTGCCTTCCGGTCGTCCTCTGAAGCTTTCTTT.